A single sample is the source of the 22 T cell receptor beta chains below, sequenced in a study of blood T cell repertoires in COVID-19. Clones were read by immunoSEQ multiplex PCR, and TCRdb kept only the in-frame ones, dropping some. The sample has about 140,000 clones, over 60% seen once. Material for sequencing was peripheral blood. The receptors originated from a man older than 75 with acute or convalescent COVID-19.

This sequence joins TRBV30 and TRBJ1-3; 8 bases map to TRBD1. The junction had 2 bases not matched to a gene; V was cut back by 5 bases and J by 2 bases. The CDR3 spans 13 residues. The germline gives CDR1 GTSNPN, CDR2 SVGIG (reference sequence). CDR3 nucleotides: TGTGCCTGGGGGACAGGAACTGGAAACACCATATATTTT. Translating gives CAWGTGTGNTIYF. Based on the CDR3 plus reference TRBV30 and TRBJ1-3, the full variable domain is SQTIHQWPATLVQPVGSPLSLECTVEGTSNPNLYWYRQAAGRGLQLLFYSVGIGQISSEVPQNLSASRPQDRQFILSSKKLLLSDSGFYLCAWGTGTGNTIYFGEGSWLTVV.

The J gene is TRBJ1-1, the V gene TRBV19, with 12 bases that match TRBD1. Germline assignment: CDR1 LNHDA and CDR2 SQIVND (reference sequence). The ends lost 1 base at V and 5 bases at J; junction bases unmatched: 14. The CDR3 extends over 19 amino acids. CDR3 loop: CASSIAPPGQGAKRTEAFF. In nucleotides, the CDR3 is TGTGCCAGTAGTATAGCCCCCCCGGGACAGGGGGCTAAAAGGACTGAAGCTTTCTTT.

This chain joins TRBV10-3 and TRBJ2-5; 10 bases map to TRBD2. The CDR3 consists of 16 residues. V shed 0 bases, J shed 5 bases, and the junction held 6 bases outside the gene matches. Per germline, CDR1 ENHRY and CDR2 SYGVKD. CDR3 in DNA: TGTGCCATCAGTGAGTCCAGCGGGGGGGCATTGGAGACCCAGTACTTC. Translated: CAISESSGGALETQYF.

This clone was counted between two and nine times. V usage is TRBV6-6 and J usage is TRBJ2-7; 7 nucleotides align to TRBD1. Trimming cost V 2 bases and J 5 bases; bases outside gene matches: 0. Germline CDR1 MNHNY, CDR2 SVGAGI (reference sequence). The CDR3 extends over 12 amino acids. Here the CDR3 reads CASSYGQDEQYF. The DNA for the CDR3 is TGTGCCAGCAGTTACGGACAGGACGAGCAGTACTTC.

The chain is built from TRBV7-6 and TRBJ1-5; D is possibly TRBD1 (5 bases). V was pared by 1 base and J by 3 bases, with 10 bases between. Germline V CDR1 and CDR2: SGHVS, FNYEAQ. This CDR3 is built from 15 residues. CDR3 sequence reads: CASSLVGGINQPQHF. DNA of the CDR3: TGTGCCAGCAGCTTAGTCGGGGGTATCAATCAGCCCCAGCATTTT.

This clone appeared once. This rearrangement joins TRBV6-1 to TRBJ2-1, with D possibly being TRBD1 (5 bases). Germline CDR1 MNHNS, CDR2 SASEGT. V lost 1 base, J lost 2 bases, and 9 bases lay in between. The CDR3 sequence is 15 residues long. Written as DNA, the CDR3 is TGTGCCAGCAGTGAAGAGGGGAAGACCTACAATGAGCAGTTCTTC. As protein: CASSEEGKTYNEQFF.

In DNA, the CDR3 is TGTGCCAGCAGGTGGTGGGGCGGTAGCACAGATACGCAGTATTTT. Translating it yields CASRWWGGSTDTQYF. The chain links TRBV5-4 to TRBJ2-3, with D perhaps matching TRBD1 (5 bases). Deletions cut 5 bases from V and 0 bases from J, with 13 bases between. The CDR3 covers 15 residues. Per the germline V gene, CDR1 is SGHNT and CDR2 is YYREEE (reference sequence).

This rearrangement joins TRBV7-2 to TRBJ2-2; D gene uncertain. With 5 bases removed from V and 6 bases from J, the gap between germline ends came to 16 bases. This CDR3 comprises 15 residues. CDR1 is SGHTA and CDR2 is FQGNSA in the germline V gene. Here the CDR3 DNA reads TGTGCCAGCAGCCAAGATCCTAGTCGGTCCGGGGAGCTGTTTTTT. It specifies CASSQDPSRSGELFF. Full variable domain (rest looked up from reference TRBV7-2 and TRBJ2-2): GAGVSQSPSNKVTEKGKDVELRCDPISGHTALYWYRQSLGQGLEFLIYFQGNSAPDKSGLPSDRFSAERTGGSVSTLTIQRTQQEDSAVYLCASSQDPSRSGELFFGEGSRLTVL.

For the CDR3, the DNA is TGTGCCAGCAGCAGAACAGGGGGCCCTGGGGAGACCCAGTACTTC. The encoded protein is CASSRTGGPGETQYF. This chain connects TRBV21-1 to TRBJ2-5; the table's D call TRBD1 went unverified against the DNA. TRBV21-1 is reported as a pseudogene. The CDR3 is 15 residues long.

V is TRBV4-3 and J is TRBJ2-1, with a possible D match to TRBD2 (7 bases). V was trimmed by 0 bases and J by 4 bases, leaving 19 bases between them. Germline V gives CDR1 LGHNA, CDR2 YSLEER. The CDR3 runs 18 residues. For the CDR3, the DNA is TGCGCCAGCAGCCAAGAAAGGTTGGGGAGGGGGGGTTACAATGAGCAGTTCTTC. Protein: CASSQERLGRGGYNEQFF.

This clone has only one observation. This chain links TRBV25-1 with TRBJ1-1, with 7 bases lining up with TRBD1. The CDR3 has 16 residues. Germline CDR1 MGHDK, CDR2 SYGVNS. With 6 bases clipped from V and 1 base from J, the junction kept 11 bases outside the gene matches. CDR3 residues: CASRASSGGTNTEAFF. As DNA, the CDR3 is TGTGCCAGCAGAGCTTCCTCAGGGGGGACGAACACTGAAGCTTTCTTT. The variable domain in full, with the rest retrieved from reference TRBV25-1 and TRBJ1-1, is EADIYQTPRYLVIGTGKKITLECSQTMGHDKMYWYQQDPGMELHLIHYSYGVNSTEKGDLSSESTVSRIRTEHFPLTLESARPSHTSQYLCASRASSGGTNTEAFFGQGTRLTVV.

The rearrangement joins TRBV9 to TRBJ2-3, with TRBD2 as a possible D gene (6 bases). The CDR3 loop spans 16 amino acids. Germline V CDR1 and CDR2: SGDLS, YYNGEE. V lost 0 bases and J lost 0, with 11 bases in between. CDR3 residues: CASSVGLAPSTDTQYF. The DNA of the CDR3 is TGTGCCAGCAGCGTAGGGCTAGCGCCTAGCACAGATACGCAGTATTTT. Filled out from reference TRBV9 and TRBJ2-3, the complete variable domain reads DSGVTQTPKHLITATGQRVTLRCSPRSGDLSVYWYQQSLDQGLQFLIQYYNGEERAKGNILERFSAQQFPDLHSELNLSSLELGDSALYFCASSVGLAPSTDTQYFGPGTRLTVL.

The CDR3 is CASSRGQASSYNSPLHF. CDR3 in DNA: TGCGCCAGCAGCCGCGGACAGGCGAGCTCCTATAATTCACCCCTCCACTTT. The genes are TRBV4-1 and TRBJ1-6; 7 nucleotides agree with TRBD1. The ends lost 4 bases at V and 0 bases at J; junction bases unmatched: 6. Germline-derived CDR1 and CDR2 are MGHRA and YSYEKL. The CDR3 runs 17 residues.

This clone was found once. The genes are TRBV27 and TRBJ1-2, with TRBD1 identical over 7 bases. V dropped 7 bases and J dropped 1; count of bases not matched to a gene: 15. Germline loops: CDR1 MNHEY, CDR2 SMNVEV (reference sequence). The CDR3 is 17 residues long. The CDR3 reads CASTKDRVQLRNYGYTF. CDR3 DNA sequence: TGTGCCAGCACTAAAGACAGGGTACAGCTCCGTAACTATGGCTACACCTTC.

The chain carries TRBV30 and TRBJ2-6; TRBD1 is a possible D gene (7 bases). The germline V and J ends were trimmed by 3 bases and 0 bases, with 12 bases remaining between them. Looked up from germline, CDR1 is GTSNPN and CDR2 is SVGIG (reference sequence). The CDR3 runs to 16 residues. The DNA of the CDR3 is TGTGCCTGGAGCCAGGGGGAGGCCTCTGGGGCCAACGTCCTGACTTTC. Its translation: CAWSQGEASGANVLTF. Filled out from reference TRBV30 and TRBJ2-6, the complete variable domain reads SQTIHQWPATLVQPVGSPLSLECTVEGTSNPNLYWYRQAAGRGLQLLFYSVGIGQISSEVPQNLSASRPQDRQFILSSKKLLLSDSGFYLCAWSQGEASGANVLTFGAGSRLTVL.

J is TRBJ2-7 and V is TRBV10-2; 8 bases are shared with TRBD1. The germline gives CDR1 WSHSY, CDR2 SAAADI. CDR3 length equals 16 residues. The ends lost 6 bases at V and 6 bases at J; junction bases unmatched: 16. CDR3 DNA: TGCGCCAGCAGCCCGACGACTCAGGGGGCCGCCACCGAGCAGTACTTC. Translating it yields CASSPTTQGAATEQYF.

The V call is TRBV19, the J call TRBJ1-5, with a weak D call TRBD1 (6 bases). CDR1 and CDR2 (germline): LNHDA, SQIVND (reference sequence). This CDR3 contains 14 residues. Trimming removed 5 bases from V and 5 bases from J, with 13 bases in between. The CDR3 loop is CASSSTGSHQPQHF. Here the CDR3 DNA reads TGTGCCAGTAGTTCAACAGGGTCGCATCAGCCCCAGCATTTT.

The rearrangement links TRBV24-1 to TRBJ1-1, with 9 bases identical to TRBD1. V lost 5 bases and J lost 6; bases outside the gene matches: 9. Germline CDR1 KGHDR, CDR2 SFDVKD. This CDR3 contains 15 residues. The CDR3 bases are TGTGCCACCAGTGGTGGGACAGGGAGGATGGCTGAAGCTTTCTTT. Translation gives CATSGGTGRMAEAFF.

CDR3 nucleotide sequence: TGTGCCAGCACCTTGACTAGTACGGAGACCCAGTACTTC. Its protein is CASTLTSTETQYF. This rearrangement joins TRBV7-9 to TRBJ2-5, with D perhaps TRBD2 (6 bases). CDR1 is SEHNR and CDR2 is FQNEAQ in the germline V gene (reference sequence). V was shortened by 7 bases and J by 5 bases, with 14 bases between the two germline ends. The CDR3 has 13 amino acids.

This clone was detected a few times. The chain couples TRBV3-1 (or the pseudogene TRBV3-2) to TRBJ2-2, with 10 bases matching TRBD2. The CDR3 extends over 17 amino acids. CDR1 is LGHDT and CDR2 is YNNKEL in the germline V gene (reference sequence). V was clipped by 4 bases and J by 7 bases; unmatched bases: 12. CDR3 sequence reads: CASSPGPSGGGIGELFF. Written as DNA, the CDR3 is TGTGCCAGCAGCCCCGGGCCTAGCGGGGGAGGTATCGGGGAGCTGTTTTTT.

The genes are TRBV9 and TRBJ2-3, with 7 bases fitting TRBD1. V gave up 0 bases and J gave up 6 bases; unmatched junction bases: 7. The CDR3 runs to 15 residues. Germline V lookup: CDR1 SGDLS, CDR2 YYNGEE. In DNA, the CDR3 is TGTGCCAGCAGCGTAGTGGGACAGACATCGGATACGCAGTATTTT. Translation: CASSVVGQTSDTQYF.

The chain couples TRBV7-9 to TRBJ2-7; D possibly corresponds to TRBD1 (6 bases). Germline V gene data show CDR1 as SEHNR and CDR2 as FQNEAQ (reference sequence). Trimming left V 7 bases short and J 0 bases short, with 10 bases between. The CDR3 has 13 residues. CDR3 bases: TGTGCCAGCAACACAGGGTCCTCCTACGAGCAGTACTTC. This gives the protein CASNTGSSYEQYF.